The count of the clone carrying this T cell receptor beta chain is one. Its cognate antigen is unknown. Method: immunoSEQ multiplex PCR; TCRdb's copy keeps in-frame clones and lacks some. The table records about 150,000 clones, approximately 89% of them present only once. While the first cohort had 600 to 800 subjects, the donors belonged to the separate validation cohort of roughly 130 subjects. The record originates from a study of cytomegalovirus exposure and HLA in healthy donors. Findings and caveats of the study: In the 120 validation repertoires, approximately 94% of cluster scores exceeded 0, per a later analysis. According to the study, 180 or so TCR beta chains were cytomegalovirus-associated. The classifier reportedly diagnosed cytomegalovirus status with high sensitivity and specificity.

This CDR3 is 15 amino acids long. Germline V lookup: CDR1 SGDLS, CDR2 YYNGEE. V shed 0 bases, J shed 6 bases, and the junction held 6 bases outside the gene matches. This chain links TRBV9 with TRBJ2-1; 7 bases agree with TRBD2. The receptor's source is a young man in good health and CMV-seronegative. The sample taken for sequencing was PBMCs. The CDR3 sequence: CASSVVGGTGNEQFF. For the CDR3, the DNA is TGTGCCAGCAGCGTAGTGGGGGGGACTGGCAATGAGCAGTTCTTC. Using reference TRBV9 and TRBJ2-1 for the parts outside the CDR3, the full variable domain is DSGVTQTPKHLITATGQRVTLRCSPRSGDLSVYWYQQSLDQGLQFLIQYYNGEERAKGNILERFSAQQFPDLHSELNLSSLELGDSALYFCASSVVGGTGNEQFFGPGTRLTVL.